Reported below is one T cell receptor beta chain. These data are taken from a study of T-cell memory formation after mild COVID-19. TCRdb reprocessed the 5' RACE reads via MiXCR and lists one record per CDR3 protein. The sample has some 300,000 distinct CDR3 sequences, around a fifth seen once; the top ten hold around 23%. CDR1 and CDR2 (germline): SGHDT, YYEEEE. Trimming shortened V by 3 bases and J by 10 bases, and 20 bases separated the two germline ends. This CDR3 spans 16 amino acids. Sequencing was carried out using PBMCs or a T cell subset sorted from them (not recorded which). This TCR derives from a man aged 18 to 30 who had mild COVID-19 (a few samples of this study predate the infection). Cell type and time point are not known. The chain uses TRBV5-6 and TRBJ1-6, with D possibly being TRBD1 (5 bases). The CDR3 reads CASSWRDRELTSPLHF. The CDR3 DNA reads TGTGCCAGCAGCTGGAGGGACCGGGAGCTCACCTCACCCCTCCACTTT.